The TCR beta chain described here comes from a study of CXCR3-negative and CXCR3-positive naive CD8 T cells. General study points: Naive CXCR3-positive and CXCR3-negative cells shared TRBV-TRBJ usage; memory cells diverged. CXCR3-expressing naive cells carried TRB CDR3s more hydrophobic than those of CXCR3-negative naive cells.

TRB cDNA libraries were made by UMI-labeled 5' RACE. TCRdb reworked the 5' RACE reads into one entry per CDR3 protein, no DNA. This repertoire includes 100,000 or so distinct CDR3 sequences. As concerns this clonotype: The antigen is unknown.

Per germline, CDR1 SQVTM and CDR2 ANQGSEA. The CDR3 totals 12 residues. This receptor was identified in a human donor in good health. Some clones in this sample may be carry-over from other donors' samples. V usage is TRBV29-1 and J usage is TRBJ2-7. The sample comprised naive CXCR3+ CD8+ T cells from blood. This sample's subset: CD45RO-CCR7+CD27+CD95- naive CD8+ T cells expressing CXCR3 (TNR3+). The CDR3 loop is CSVSAGPYEQYF.